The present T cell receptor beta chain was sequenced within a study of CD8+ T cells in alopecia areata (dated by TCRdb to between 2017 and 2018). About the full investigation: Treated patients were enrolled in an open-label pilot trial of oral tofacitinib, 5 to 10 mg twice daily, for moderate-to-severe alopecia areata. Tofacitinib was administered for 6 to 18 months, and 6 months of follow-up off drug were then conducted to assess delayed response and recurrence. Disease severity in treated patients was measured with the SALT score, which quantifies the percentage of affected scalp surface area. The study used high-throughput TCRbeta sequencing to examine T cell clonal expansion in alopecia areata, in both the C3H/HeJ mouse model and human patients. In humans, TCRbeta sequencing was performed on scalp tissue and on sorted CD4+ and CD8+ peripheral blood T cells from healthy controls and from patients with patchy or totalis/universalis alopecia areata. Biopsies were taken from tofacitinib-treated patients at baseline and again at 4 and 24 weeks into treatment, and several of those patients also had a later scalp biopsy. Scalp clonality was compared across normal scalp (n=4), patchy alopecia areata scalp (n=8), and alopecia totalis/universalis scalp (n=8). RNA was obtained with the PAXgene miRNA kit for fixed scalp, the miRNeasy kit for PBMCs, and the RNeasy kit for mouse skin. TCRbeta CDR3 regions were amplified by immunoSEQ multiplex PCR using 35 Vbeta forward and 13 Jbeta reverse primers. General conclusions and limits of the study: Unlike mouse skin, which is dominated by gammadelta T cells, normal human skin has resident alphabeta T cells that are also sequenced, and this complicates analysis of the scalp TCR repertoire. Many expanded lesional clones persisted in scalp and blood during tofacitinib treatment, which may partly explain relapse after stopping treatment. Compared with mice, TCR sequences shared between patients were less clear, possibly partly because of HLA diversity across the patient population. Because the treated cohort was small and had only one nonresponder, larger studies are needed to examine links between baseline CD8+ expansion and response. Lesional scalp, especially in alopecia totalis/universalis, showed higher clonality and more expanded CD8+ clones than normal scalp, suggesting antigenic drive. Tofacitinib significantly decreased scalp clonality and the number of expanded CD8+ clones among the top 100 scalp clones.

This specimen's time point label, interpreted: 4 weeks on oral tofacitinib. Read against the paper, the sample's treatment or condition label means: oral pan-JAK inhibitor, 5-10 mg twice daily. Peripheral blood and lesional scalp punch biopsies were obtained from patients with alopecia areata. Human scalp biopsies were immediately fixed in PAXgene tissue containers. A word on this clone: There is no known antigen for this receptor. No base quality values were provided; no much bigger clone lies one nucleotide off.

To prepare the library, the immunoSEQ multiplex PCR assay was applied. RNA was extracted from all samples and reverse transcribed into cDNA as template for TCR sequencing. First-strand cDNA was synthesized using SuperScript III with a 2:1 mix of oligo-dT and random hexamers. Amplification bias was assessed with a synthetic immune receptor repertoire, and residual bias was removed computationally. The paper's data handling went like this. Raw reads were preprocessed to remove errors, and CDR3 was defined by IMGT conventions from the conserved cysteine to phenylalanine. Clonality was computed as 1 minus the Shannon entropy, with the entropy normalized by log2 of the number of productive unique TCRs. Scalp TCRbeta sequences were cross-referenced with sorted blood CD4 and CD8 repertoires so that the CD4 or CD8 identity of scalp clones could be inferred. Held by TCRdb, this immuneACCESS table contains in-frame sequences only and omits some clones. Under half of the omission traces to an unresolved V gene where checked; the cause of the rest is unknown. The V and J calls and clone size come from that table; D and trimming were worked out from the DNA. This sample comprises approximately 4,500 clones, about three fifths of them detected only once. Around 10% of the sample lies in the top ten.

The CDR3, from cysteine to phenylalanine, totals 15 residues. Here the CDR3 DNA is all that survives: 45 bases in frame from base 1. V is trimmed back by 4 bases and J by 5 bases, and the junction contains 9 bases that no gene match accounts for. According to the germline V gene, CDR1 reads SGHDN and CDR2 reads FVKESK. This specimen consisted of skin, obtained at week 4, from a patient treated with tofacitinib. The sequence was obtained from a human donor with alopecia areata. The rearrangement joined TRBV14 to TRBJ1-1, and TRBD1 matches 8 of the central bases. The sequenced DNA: TGTGCCAGCAGCCCCAGGGGGCTCGGGGAGACTGAAGCTTTCTTT. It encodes CASSPRGLGETEAFF.